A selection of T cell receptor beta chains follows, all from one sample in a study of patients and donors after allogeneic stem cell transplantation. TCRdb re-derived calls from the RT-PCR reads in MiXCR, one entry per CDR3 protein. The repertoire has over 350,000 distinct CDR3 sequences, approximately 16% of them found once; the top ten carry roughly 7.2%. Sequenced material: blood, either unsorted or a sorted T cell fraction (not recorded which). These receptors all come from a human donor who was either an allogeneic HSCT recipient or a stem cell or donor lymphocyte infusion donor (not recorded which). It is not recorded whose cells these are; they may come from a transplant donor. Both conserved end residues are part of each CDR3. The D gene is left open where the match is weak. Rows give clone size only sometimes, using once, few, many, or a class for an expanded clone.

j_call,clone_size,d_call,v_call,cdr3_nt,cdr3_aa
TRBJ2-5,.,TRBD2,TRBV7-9,TGTGCCAGCAGCCGGACTAGCGGGAAAGAGACCCAGTACTTC,CASSRTSGKETQYF
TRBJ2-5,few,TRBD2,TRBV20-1,TGCAGTGCTAGACCTAGCGGGAGTCCCTTGACCCAGTACTTC,CSARPSGSPLTQYF
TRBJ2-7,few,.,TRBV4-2,TGTGCCAGCAGCCAAGATCGACAGGCCTTCTACGAGCAGTACTTC,CASSQDRQAFYEQYF
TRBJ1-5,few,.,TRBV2,TGTGCCAGCAGGTCAAGCGGGGGTAATAGCAATCAGCCCCAGCATTTT,CASRSSGGNSNQPQHF
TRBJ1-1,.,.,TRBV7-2,TGTGCCAGCAGCCCTCGACAGCTAATCCGGGAAGCTTTCTTT,CASSPRQLIREAFF
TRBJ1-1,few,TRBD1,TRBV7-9,TGTGCCAGCAGCCCTTTAGGGACAGCCCCGAACACTGAAGCTTTCTTT,CASSPLGTAPNTEAFF
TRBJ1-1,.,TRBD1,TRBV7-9,TGTGCCAGCAGCTTAGCCCCGGGACAGGGGCGGAACACTGAAGCTTTCTTT,CASSLAPGQGRNTEAFF
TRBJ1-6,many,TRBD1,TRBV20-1,TGCAGTGCTAGGCAAGACAGGGTCAATTCACCCCTCCACTTT,CSARQDRVNSPLHF
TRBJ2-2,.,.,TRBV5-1,TGCGCCAGCAGCTTGGTCGGGGCCGGGGAGCTGTTTTTT,CASSLVGAGELFF
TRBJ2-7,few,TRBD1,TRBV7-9,TGTGCCAGCAGCAGATCAGGGGGCGGCAGCTACGAGCAGTACTTC,CASSRSGGGSYEQYF
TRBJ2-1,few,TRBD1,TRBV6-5,TGTGCCAGCAGTTACGGGACAGGGTACAATGAGCAGTTCTTC,CASSYGTGYNEQFF
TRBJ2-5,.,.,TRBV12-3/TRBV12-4,TGTGCCAGCAGCCCGGGCCTCTCCGAGGAGGAGACCCAGTACTTC,CASSPGLSEEETQYF
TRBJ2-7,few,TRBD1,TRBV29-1,TGCAGCGTTGAAGATGGCAGGGGGAAAGGCGAGCAGTACTTC,CSVEDGRGKGEQYF
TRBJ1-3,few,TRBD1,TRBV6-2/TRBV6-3,TGTGCCAGCAGTTACTCCCACCCGGGACAGGGGAGGTTCTCTGGAAACACCATATATTTT,CASSYSHPGQGRFSGNTIYF
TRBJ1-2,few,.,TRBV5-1,TGCGCCAGCAGCCCCTCTTCCATTGGCTACACCTTC,CASSPSSIGYTF
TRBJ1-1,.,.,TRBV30,TGTGCCTGGACCCGGGATGGGGTAAACACTGAAGCTTTCTTT,CAWTRDGVNTEAFF
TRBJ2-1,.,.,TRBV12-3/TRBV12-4,TGTGCCAGCACCTTGGGGCAGGGGGGGCACAATGAGCAGTTCTTC,CASTLGQGGHNEQFF
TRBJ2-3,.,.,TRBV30,TGTGCCTGGAGTGTAGATACAGATACGCAGTATTTT,CAWSVDTDTQYF
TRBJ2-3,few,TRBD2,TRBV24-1,TGTGCCACCAGTGATTCCCAATGGGCGGGAGCGTTGGATACGCAGTATTTT,CATSDSQWAGALDTQYF
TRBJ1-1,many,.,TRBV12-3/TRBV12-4,TGTGCCAGCAGTTTAAGTGGCACTGAAGCTTTCTTT,CASSLSGTEAFF
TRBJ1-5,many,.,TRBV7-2,TGTGCCAGCAGCTTATCTGGGGCCGTCCCGAATCAGCCCCAGCATTTT,CASSLSGAVPNQPQHF
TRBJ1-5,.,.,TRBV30,TGTGCCTGGAGCCTCGGTGGCAGCGGCAATCAGCCCCAGCATTTT,CAWSLGGSGNQPQHF
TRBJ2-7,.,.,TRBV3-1,TGTGCCAGCAGCCAATCCTGGTCAGGGGTCTACGAGCAGTACTTC,CASSQSWSGVYEQYF
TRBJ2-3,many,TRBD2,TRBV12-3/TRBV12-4,TGTGCCAGCAGTTTAGTAGCGGGACCCCGCACAGATACGCAGTATTTT,CASSLVAGPRTDTQYF
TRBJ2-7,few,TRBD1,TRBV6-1,TGTGCCAGCAGAACAGGGGGGAGAGGCTACGAGCAGTACTTC,CASRTGGRGYEQYF
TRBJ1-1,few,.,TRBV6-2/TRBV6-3,TGTGCCAGCAGTTATTCACGAGGACGGTTGAACACTGAAGCTTTCTTT,CASSYSRGRLNTEAFF
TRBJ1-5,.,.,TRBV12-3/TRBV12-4,TGTGCCAGCGGCCGTTATAGCAATCAGCCCCAGCATTTT,CASGRYSNQPQHF
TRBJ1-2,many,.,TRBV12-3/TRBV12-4,TGTGCCAGCAGTTTAATGGGGCTGCGAGGCTACACCTTC,CASSLMGLRGYTF
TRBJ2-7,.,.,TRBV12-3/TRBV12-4,TGTGCCAGCAGTTCATCCGACGGCGGGGCCACAGGGTCTAGGTACGAGCAGTACTTC,CASSSSDGGATGSRYEQYF
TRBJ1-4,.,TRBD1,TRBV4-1,TGCGCCAGCAGCCAAGATCCCGGGACAGGGGATCGTGTACTTTTT,CASSQDPGTGDRVLF
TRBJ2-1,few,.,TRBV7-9,TGTGCCAGCAGCCCACGAGGGATCAATGAGCAGTTCTTC,CASSPRGINEQFF
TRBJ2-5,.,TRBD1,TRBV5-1,TGCGCCAGCAGCCCCGGGACAGGGTGGGAGACCCAGTACTTC,CASSPGTGWETQYF
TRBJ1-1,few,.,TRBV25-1,TGTGCCAGCAGTGAATCTGAGGGGCTGGGAACTGAAGCTTTCTTT,CASSESEGLGTEAFF
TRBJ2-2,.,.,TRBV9,TGTGCCAGCAGCGGGTCGGGCGTGGCGAACACCGGGGAGCTGTTTTTT,CASSGSGVANTGELFF
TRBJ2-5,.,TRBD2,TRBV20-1,TGCAGTGCGGATGGACTAGCGGGGGAACAAGAGACCCAGTACTTC,CSADGLAGEQETQYF
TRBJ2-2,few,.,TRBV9,TGTGCCAGCAGCCCGGGCAGGGCCGGGGAGCTGTTTTTT,CASSPGRAGELFF
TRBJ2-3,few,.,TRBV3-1,TGTGCCAGCAGCCAAGATAGGTCAGGGTCAGATACGCAGTATTTT,CASSQDRSGSDTQYF
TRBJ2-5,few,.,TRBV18,TGTGCCAGCTCACCGGGACCCCCAGAGACCCAGTACTTC,CASSPGPPETQYF
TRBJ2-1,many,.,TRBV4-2,TGTGCCAGCAGCCAAGAAACCGGCAATGAGCAGTTCTTC,CASSQETGNEQFF
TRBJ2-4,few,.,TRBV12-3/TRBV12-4,TGTGCCAGCAGCTCTTTTAGGGGACTAGCCAAAAACATTCAGTACTTC,CASSSFRGLAKNIQYF
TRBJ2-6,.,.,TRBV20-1,TGCAGTGCCGCCTTACAGGGGAGGACTGGGGCCAACGTCCTGACTTTC,CSAALQGRTGANVLTF
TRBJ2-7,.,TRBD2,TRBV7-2,TGTGCCAGCAGCTTATTGCGGGGGGGCCGGTCCGAGCAGTACTTC,CASSLLRGGRSEQYF
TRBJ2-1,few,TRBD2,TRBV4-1,TGCGCCAGCAGCCCAACCGGGACTAGCCTCTACAATGAGCAGTTCTTC,CASSPTGTSLYNEQFF
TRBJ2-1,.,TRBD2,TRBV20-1,TGCAGTGCTCGGGGAGGCGGACTAGGTTCCTACAATGAGCAGTTCTTC,CSARGGGLGSYNEQFF
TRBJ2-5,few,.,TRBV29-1,TGCAGCGTCCCTAGGGGAGGTCTAAGGAGGCGACAAGAGACCCAGTACTTC,CSVPRGGLRRRQETQYF
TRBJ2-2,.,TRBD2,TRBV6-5,TGTGCCAGCAGTTATCGGGAGGCGACCGGGGAGCTGTTTTTT,CASSYREATGELFF
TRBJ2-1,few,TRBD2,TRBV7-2,TGTGCCAGCAGCGCAACCAGGACTAGCGGGAGAAATGAGCAGTTCTTC,CASSATRTSGRNEQFF
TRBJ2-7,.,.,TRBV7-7,TGTGCTAGCAGCTTACGTCCCTCGGGGACAGAGCAGTACTTC,CASSLRPSGTEQYF
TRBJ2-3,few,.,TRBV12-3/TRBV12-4,TGTGCCAGCAGCCCTCCCTTTTGGGGCGAGGAGACAGATACGCAGTATTTT,CASSPPFWGEETDTQYF
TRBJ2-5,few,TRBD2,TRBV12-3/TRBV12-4,TGTGCCAGCAGGACGCGGGGGGCCAGTGGGGAGACCCAGTACTTC,CASRTRGASGETQYF
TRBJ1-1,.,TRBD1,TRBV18,TGTGCCAGCTCACCGATTAGGGGGCTTGACACTGAAGCTTTCTTT,CASSPIRGLDTEAFF
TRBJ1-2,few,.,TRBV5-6,TGTGCCAGCAGCTTGGCCGCCAATAACTATGGCTACACCTTC,CASSLAANNYGYTF
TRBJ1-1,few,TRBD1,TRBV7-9,TGTGCCAGCAGCTTAGCGACCGGGACAGGGGACACTGAAGCTTTCTTT,CASSLATGTGDTEAFF